This TCR beta chain was recovered during a study of Tregs in tolerant kidney transplant recipients. Mixed chimerism was transient after nonmyeloablative marrow transplants from related graft donors. CDR1 and CDR2 from the germline V gene are DFQATT and SNEGSKA (reference sequence). Trimming removed 3 bases at V and 2 bases at J, with 8 bases between. This CDR3 is built from 14 residues. The protocol was immunoSEQ multiplex PCR, while the TCRdb copy is restricted to in-frame clones and leaves out a portion. The repertoire shows some 29,000 clones; the top ten hold about 1.9%. A note on this clone: The CDR3 end is not reached by the read, which stops 3 residues before it; the germline J gene fills it in.

The material sequenced was CD4+ T cells from blood (PBMCs), taken 24 months after the transplant. This TCR came from a human patient who received a combined kidney and bone marrow transplant. These T cells may partly come from the graft donor. V is TRBV20-1 and J is TRBJ2-6, with D tentatively TRBD1 or TRBD2 (5 bases each). CDR3 region: CSARRGAGANVLTF. The DNA read from the CDR3 is TGCAGTGCTAGGAGGGGAGCTGGGGCCAACGTC.